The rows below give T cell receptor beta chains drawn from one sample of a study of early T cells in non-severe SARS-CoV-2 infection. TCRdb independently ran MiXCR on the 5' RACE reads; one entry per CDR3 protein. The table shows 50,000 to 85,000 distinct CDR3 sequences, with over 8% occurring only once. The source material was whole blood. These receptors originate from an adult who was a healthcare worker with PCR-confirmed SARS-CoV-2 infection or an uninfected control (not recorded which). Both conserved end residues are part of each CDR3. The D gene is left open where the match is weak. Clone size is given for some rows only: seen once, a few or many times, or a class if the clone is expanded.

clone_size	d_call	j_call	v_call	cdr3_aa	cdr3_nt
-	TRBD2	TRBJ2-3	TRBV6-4	CASSKREGDTQYF	TGTGCCAGCAGTAAGCGGGAGGGAGATACGCAGTATTTT
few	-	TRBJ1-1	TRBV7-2	CASSLAGGKPEAFF	TGTGCCAGCAGCTTAGCCGGGGGCAAACCTGAAGCTTTCTTT
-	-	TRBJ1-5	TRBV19	CASSIRTHNQPQHF	TGTGCCAGTAGTATCCGGACACACAATCAGCCCCAGCATTTT
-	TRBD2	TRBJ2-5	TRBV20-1	CSARFRGLGIQETQYF	TGCAGTGCTAGATTCCGGGGACTAGGGATCCAAGAGACCCAGTACTTC
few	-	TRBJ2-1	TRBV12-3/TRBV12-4	CASSRSYGTAPVF	TGTGCCAGCAGCCGGAGTTACGGGACCGCACCGGTCTTC
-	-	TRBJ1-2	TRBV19	CASSQGMYGYTF	TGTGCCAGTAGTCAGGGAATGTATGGCTACACCTTC
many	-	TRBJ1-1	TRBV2	CASSEPGVNTEAFF	TGTGCCAGCAGTGAACCAGGGGTTAACACTGAAGCTTTCTTT
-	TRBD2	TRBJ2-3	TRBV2	CASSESQASGRADTQYF	TGTGCCAGCAGTGAAAGTCAGGCTAGCGGGAGAGCAGATACGCAGTATTTT
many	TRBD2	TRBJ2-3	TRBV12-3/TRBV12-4	CASGTSGRAFDTQYF	TGTGCCAGCGGAACGAGCGGGAGGGCCTTCGATACGCAGTATTTT
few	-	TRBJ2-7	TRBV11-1	CASRTPDSYEQYF	TGTGCCAGCAGGACACCTGACTCCTACGAGCAGTACTTC
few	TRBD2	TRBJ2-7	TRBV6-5	CASSYKGASGTLFSYEQYF	TGTGCCAGCAGTTATAAGGGGGCTAGCGGGACCCTATTCTCCTACGAGCAGTACTTC
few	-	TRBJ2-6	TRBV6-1	CASSEGTSGADVLTF	TGTGCCAGCAGTGAAGGGACCTCTGGGGCCGACGTCCTGACTTTC
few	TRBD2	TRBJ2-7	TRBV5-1	CASSQTTSGYEQYF	TGCGCCAGCAGCCAAACGACTAGCGGCTACGAGCAGTACTTC
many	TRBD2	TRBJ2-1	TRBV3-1	CASSHRFQLADNEQFF	TGTGCCAGCAGCCATCGATTTCAACTAGCGGACAATGAGCAGTTCTTC
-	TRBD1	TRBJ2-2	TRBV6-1	CASSRDRVTGELFF	TGTGCCAGCAGCAGGGACAGGGTTACCGGGGAGCTGTTTTTT
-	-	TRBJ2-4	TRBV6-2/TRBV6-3	CASSYSDLKNIQYF	TGTGCCAGCAGTTACTCGGACCTGAAAAACATTCAGTACTTC
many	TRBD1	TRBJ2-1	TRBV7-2	CASSLNRGIDEQFF	TGTGCCAGCAGCTTGAACAGGGGGATAGATGAGCAGTTCTTC
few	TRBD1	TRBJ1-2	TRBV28	CASSLPGQGFLGYTF	TGTGCCAGCAGTTTGCCGGGACAGGGTTTCCTCGGCTACACCTTC
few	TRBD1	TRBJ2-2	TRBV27	CASSFTGGIGELFF	TGTGCCAGCAGTTTTACAGGGGGTATCGGGGAGCTGTTTTTT